The clone carrying this T cell receptor (beta chain) was recorded a few times. This record belongs to a study of blood T cells in healthy people across ages. PCR was performed a second time for about 7 to 12 cycles using a sample-barcoded 5' primer and a J-beta primer mix. Through a template-switch adaptor with 12 random nucleotides, each cDNA molecule received a tag. Researchers report that each sample yielded at least 3 million CDR3-containing paired-end reads. One entry per CDR3 protein, called by TCRdb with MiXCR from the 5' RACE reads. The data contain about 1.6 million distinct CDR3 sequences, roughly 32% of them singletons. Trimming removed 3 bases at V and 5 bases at J, with 13 bases between. This CDR3 has 14 residues. The V gene's germline CDR1 is KGHSH and CDR2 LQKENI.

The V gene is TRBV18, the J gene TRBJ2-5, with D uncertain. The receptor was derived from a woman in her twenties or thirties in good health. The sample comprised blood. The DNA of the CDR3 is TGTGCCAGCTCACCGAACCCCCCCAAGGAGACCCAGTACTTC. Protein product: CASSPNPPKETQYF. Looking up the rest from reference TRBV18 and TRBJ2-5 gives the full variable domain: NAGVMQNPRHLVRRRGQEARLRCSPMKGHSHVYWYRQLPEEGLKFMVYLQKENIIDESGMPKERFSAEFPKEGPSILRIQQVVRGDSAAYFCASSPNPPKETQYFGPGTRLLVL.